This T cell receptor beta chain was identified in a study of blood T cell repertoires in COVID-19. Background on the study: Donors in the United States, Italy and Spain gave samples during acute or convalescent COVID-19. Sources were T cells, B-cell-depleted T cells, or PBMCs; the material itself was cDNA or gDNA.

Assay used: immunoSEQ multiplex PCR; TCRdb lists only in-frame clones, some missing. The sample yields under 250,000 clones, around 86% seen once. CDR3 length equals 16 residues. J was trimmed by 10 bases and V by 0 bases; bases with no gene match: 7. The germline V gene has CDR1 SGHRS and CDR2 YFSETQ. Patients from Seattle were sampled longitudinally, starting during active infection. V gene TRBV5-1 combines with J gene TRBJ2-1; 13 nucleotides align to TRBD2. What was sequenced was peripheral blood. The origin of this receptor is an elderly woman with COVID-19, enrolled during active disease. CDR3 sequence: CASSLGGTSGDQEQFF. In nucleotides, the CDR3 is TGCGCCAGCAGCTTGGGAGGGACTAGCGGGGACCAGGAGCAGTTCTTC.